This entry concerns a single T cell receptor beta chain. The antigen is unknown. This entry comes from a study of T cells in Graves' hyperthyroidism and ophthalmopathy. Findings of the study overall: From stable hyperthyroidism, ophthalmopathy was separated by a 13 V-J model.

Diagnostic assessment was based on clinical symptoms, serum thyroxine and TRAb, thyroid ultrasound and orbital computed tomography. Regions amplified from RNA transcripts were the TCR beta CDR3 regions. The study used the HTBI primer set for a first-round RT-PCR of the TCR CDR3. Via MiXCR, TCRdb re-called the multiplex PCR reads, giving one row per CDR3 protein. Here the sample spans hundreds of thousands of distinct CDR3 sequences, 38% being singletons. Unmatched junction bases numbered 7, after V lost 3 bases and J lost 7 bases. CDR3 length equals 14 residues. The germline V gene encodes CDR1 SGHRS and CDR2 YFSETQ.

This clonotype originated in a man aged 18-30 years with Graves' hyperthyroidism. The V and J genes are TRBV5-1 and TRBJ2-7; 10 positions agree with TRBD2. Sequenced material: blood. DNA of the CDR3: TGCGCCAGCAGCTACAGCGGGGGGGCCTCTGAGCAGTACTTC. It codes for CASSYSGGASEQYF.